What follows is one T cell receptor (beta chain) and its context. The data stem from a study of blood T cells in healthy people across ages. Study summary: Template-switching capture recovered about one barcoded beta molecule per two T cells.

Through a sample-barcoded 5' primer and a J-beta primer mix, a second PCR was run for roughly 7 to 11 cycles. A tag from a template-switch adaptor with 12 random nucleotides marked each cDNA molecule. One entry per CDR3 protein results from TCRdb running MiXCR on the 5' RACE reads. This sample has nearly 1 million distinct CDR3 sequences, with roughly 47% found just once. This CDR3 has 14 amino acids. V shed 5 bases and J shed 1 base, with 11 bases lying between them. Germline CDR1 reads SEHNR; CDR2 reads FQNEAQ (reference sequence). What was sequenced was blood. V gene TRBV7-9 combines with J gene TRBJ2-5; no clear D. The origin of this receptor is a woman between 55 and 75 years old in good health. The chain's CDR3 is CASSQRQPQETQYF. CDR3 coding DNA: TGTGCCAGCAGCCAGAGACAACCCCAAGAGACCCAGTACTTC.